Given below is one T cell receptor beta chain in context. The data derive from a study of blood T cell repertoires in COVID-19. Study-wide background: Sources were T cells, B-cell-depleted T cells, or PBMCs; the material itself was cDNA or gDNA.

Either two negative PCRs, clearance, or symptom resolution qualified Cohort 3 donors as recovered. Original data processing: Amplification of reference gene primers was used by the study to estimate nucleated cell counts. Assay: immunoSEQ multiplex PCR; the TCRdb copy retains only in-frame clones and omits some. The V and J calls and clone size come from that table; D and trimming were worked out from the DNA. Of 200,000 to 250,000 clones listed, around 80% were seen once; the top ten hold around 2%. The CDR3 consists of 15 residues. Germline V lookup: CDR1 MNHEY, CDR2 SMNVEV (reference sequence). Germline trimming cut 4 bases from V and 9 bases from J; bases unmatched to any gene: 7.

The receptor was isolated from a man aged 60 to 75 who had recovered from COVID-19. The material sequenced was PBMCs or T cells enriched from blood (not recorded which). The chain joins TRBV27 to TRBJ2-2, with 11 bases that match TRBD1. CDR3 DNA: TGTGCCAGCAGTTCGACGGACAGGGGGCTCCGGGAGCTGTTTTTT. This sequence encodes CASSSTDRGLRELFF.